One T cell receptor beta chain is described in this entry. Its specificity is not known. Here immunoSEQ multiplex PCR was the method, and the copy in TCRdb shows in-frame clones only, minus some. The profile shows more than 2 million clones, less than 95% of them singletons. The source of the sample is a study of shared clonotypes between healthy human individuals. In the naive CD8 group, cells lacked CD45RO and were positively selected for CCR7, so terminally differentiated effector memory CD45RA+ cells were left out. Study results and limitations: Generation probabilities were higher for clonotypes shared across all four sorted-subset donors than for unshared ones. Memory subsets generally showed lower estimated richness than naive subsets.

The origin of this receptor is a man aged 18-30 years in good health. The specimen sequenced was naive CD8+ T cells sorted from blood.

CDR3 sequence (DNA): TGTGCCAGCAGTGACAGACCGGGCAGGGGGGAGCAGTACTTC. Amino acid sequence: CASSDRPGRGEQYF. The chain combines TRBV2 with TRBJ2-5; D perhaps matches TRBD1 (7 bases). Trimming cost V 3 bases and J 11 bases, with 19 bases left between them. This CDR3 spans 14 amino acids. Per germline, CDR1 SNHLY and CDR2 FYNNEI. Full variable domain (remainder filled in from reference TRBV2 and TRBJ2-5): EPEVTQTPSHQVTQMGQEVILRCVPISNHLYFYWYRQILGQKVEFLVSFYNNEISEKSEIFDDQFSVERPDGSNFTLKIRSTKLEDSAMYFCASSDRPGRGEQYFGPGTRLLVL.